This T cell receptor (beta chain) was identified during a study of cytomegalovirus exposure and HLA in healthy donors. This clone was seen a single time. Trimming took off 8 bases at V and 0 bases at J, with 13 bases between the two ends. The CDR3 is made up of 14 amino acids. From germline, CDR1 is LNHDA and CDR2 SQIVND (reference sequence). Use of 60 Vbeta and 13 Jbeta primers characterized the PCR. Sequenced by immunoSEQ multiplex PCR; TCRdb stores in-frame clones only, minus some. In the table there are 180,000 or so clones, 70% to 90% of which are singletons. This chain links TRBV19 with TRBJ2-5; D perhaps matches TRBD1 (6 bases). The sequence came from a young man in good health and CMV-seropositive. The sample comprised PBMCs. The CDR3 sequence is CASGDRGYQETQYF. CDR3 bases: TGTGCCAGTGGGGATAGGGGGTACCAAGAGACCCAGTACTTC.